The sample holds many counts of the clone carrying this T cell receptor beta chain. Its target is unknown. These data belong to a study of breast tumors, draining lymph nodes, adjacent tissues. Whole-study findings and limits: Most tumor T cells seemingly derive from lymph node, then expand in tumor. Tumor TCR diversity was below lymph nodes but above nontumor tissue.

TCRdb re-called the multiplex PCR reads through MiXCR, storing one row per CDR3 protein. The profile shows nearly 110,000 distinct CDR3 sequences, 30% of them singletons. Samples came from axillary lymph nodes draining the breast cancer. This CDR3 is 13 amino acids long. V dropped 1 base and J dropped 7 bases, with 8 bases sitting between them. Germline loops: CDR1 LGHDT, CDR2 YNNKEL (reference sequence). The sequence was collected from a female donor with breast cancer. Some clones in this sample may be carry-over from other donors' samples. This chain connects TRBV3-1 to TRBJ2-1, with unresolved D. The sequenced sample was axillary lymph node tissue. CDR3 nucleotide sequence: TGTGCCAGCAGCCAAGTCATCGGAAATGAGCAGTTCTTC. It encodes CASSQVIGNEQFF.